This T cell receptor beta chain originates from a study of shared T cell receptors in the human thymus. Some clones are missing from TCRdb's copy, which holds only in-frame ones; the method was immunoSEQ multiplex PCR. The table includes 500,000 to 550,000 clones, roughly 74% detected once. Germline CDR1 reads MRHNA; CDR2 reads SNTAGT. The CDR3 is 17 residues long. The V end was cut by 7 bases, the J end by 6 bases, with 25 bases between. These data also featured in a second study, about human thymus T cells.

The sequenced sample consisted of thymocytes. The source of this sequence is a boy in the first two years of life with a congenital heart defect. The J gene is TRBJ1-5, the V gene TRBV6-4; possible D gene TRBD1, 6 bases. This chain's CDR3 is CASTPRVQGASSQPQHF. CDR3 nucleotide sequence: TGTGCCAGCACTCCAAGGGTACAGGGCGCAAGTAGTCAGCCCCAGCATTTT.